This T cell receptor (beta chain) was retrieved from a study of a mutant IDH1 vaccine in newly diagnosed glioma. Study-wide context: Treated patients comprised around 62% males and approximately 38% females, mean age around 40 years.

Profiled with immunoSEQ multiplex PCR; TCRdb holds only in-frame clones, not every one. The table shows 30,000 to 40,000 clones, with roughly 79% occurring only once. Documented time point: week 5, during vaccination. Vaccine doses each comprised 300 ug of mutant IDH1 20-mer peptide, with topical imiquimod. About this clone itself: Its specificity is unknown.

The source of this sequence is a man aged 50 or older with glioma. Source: PBMCs, taken from a glioma patient whose treatment included an IDH1 peptide vaccine.

CDR3: CASSLLAQGTTGYTF. In DNA form, the CDR3 reads TGTGCCAGCAGTTTGTTAGCTCAGGGCACCACCGGCTACACCTTC. This chain uses TRBV6-6 with TRBJ1-2; possibly TRBD1 for D (5 bases). V was cut by 4 bases and J by 8 bases, with 20 bases left in between. The CDR3 is 15 residues long. Germline CDR1 and CDR2: MNHNY and SVGAGI (reference sequence).